This is a list of T cell receptor beta chains from one sample in a study of human T cells and chemical hapten exposure. MiXCR, applied by TCRdb to the RACE reads, yields one record per CDR3 protein. The sample carries roughly 200,000 distinct CDR3 sequences, 20% to 25% recorded once. Here the sequenced sample was whole blood, taken in connection with sensitization to the hapten diphenylcyclopropenone (DPC). Every receptor here comes from a woman between 45 and 60 years old with alopecia areata. Some clones in this sample may be carry-over from other donors' samples. Each CDR3 is given with its conserved first and last residue. D genes are given only for firm matches. The size field is filled for only some rows; it gives once, few, many or a size class.

D gene: .; clone size: few; J gene: TRBJ1-2; V gene: TRBV5-1; CDR3 protein: CASSLEGDGGGYTF; CDR3 DNA: TGCGCCAGCAGCTTGGAGGGGGATGGCGGTGGCTACACCTTC
D gene: TRBD2; clone size: .; J gene: TRBJ2-4; V gene: TRBV20-1; CDR3 protein: CSANSGSDQNIQYF; CDR3 DNA: TGCAGTGCTAATAGCGGGAGCGATCAAAACATTCAGTACTTC
D gene: TRBD1; clone size: few; J gene: TRBJ2-4; V gene: TRBV7-6; CDR3 protein: CASSLAGWGTVTKNIQYF; CDR3 DNA: TGTGCCAGCAGCTTAGCGGGTTGGGGGACAGTTACCAAAAACATTCAGTACTTC
D gene: .; clone size: .; J gene: TRBJ1-1; V gene: TRBV6-1; CDR3 protein: CASSEPGSNTEAFF; CDR3 DNA: TGTGCCAGCAGTGAACCAGGGAGTAACACTGAAGCTTTCTTT
D gene: .; clone size: .; J gene: TRBJ2-5; V gene: TRBV9; CDR3 protein: CASSVRGQLETQYF; CDR3 DNA: TGTGCCAGCAGCGTAAGGGGCCAACTAGAGACCCAGTACTTC
D gene: .; clone size: .; J gene: TRBJ2-1; V gene: TRBV29-1; CDR3 protein: CSVVIPGVREQFF; CDR3 DNA: TGCAGCGTTGTGATCCCGGGGGTGAGGGAGCAGTTCTTC
D gene: TRBD1; clone size: .; J gene: TRBJ1-1; V gene: TRBV9; CDR3 protein: CASSPQGGTEAFF; CDR3 DNA: TGTGCCAGCAGCCCACAGGGGGGCACTGAAGCTTTCTTT
D gene: .; clone size: few; J gene: TRBJ2-5; V gene: TRBV29-1; CDR3 protein: CSVDRGEQETQYF; CDR3 DNA: TGCAGCGTTGATAGGGGGGAACAAGAGACCCAGTACTTC
D gene: .; clone size: .; J gene: TRBJ2-1; V gene: TRBV7-9; CDR3 protein: CASRLLAPDEQFF; CDR3 DNA: TGTGCCAGCAGACTACTAGCCCCGGATGAGCAGTTCTTC
D gene: TRBD2; clone size: few; J gene: TRBJ2-5; V gene: TRBV29-1; CDR3 protein: CSSTLAGGQETQYF; CDR3 DNA: TGCAGCTCCACACTAGCGGGAGGTCAAGAGACCCAGTACTTC
D gene: TRBD2; clone size: .; J gene: TRBJ2-1; V gene: TRBV29-1; CDR3 protein: CSVEWREGRNEQFF; CDR3 DNA: TGCAGCGTTGAATGGCGGGAGGGCCGCAATGAGCAGTTCTTC